This T cell receptor (beta chain) was sequenced in a study of blood T cells in healthy people across ages. General observations from the study: The long-lived group displayed more naive CD4+ cells, plus higher diversity, than the aged donors did.

CDR3 length: 15 residues. The germline V and J ends were trimmed by 6 bases and 5 bases, with 17 bases remaining between them. Germline V CDR1 and CDR2: DFQATT, SNEGSKA (reference sequence). The use of a sample-barcoded 5' primer and a J-beta primer mix characterized a second PCR of about 7 to 12 cycles. TCRdb processed the 5' RACE reads anew with MiXCR; each CDR3 protein has one entry. Here the sample spans roughly 830,000 distinct CDR3 sequences, around 62% being singletons. This clonotype has a handful of counts. Antigen unknown. The extraction recovered at least 5.5 micrograms of total RNA per sample.

The origin of this receptor is a man aged 30-40 years in good health. The specimen was blood. The V gene is TRBV20-1, the J gene TRBJ1-6, with D possibly being TRBD1 (5 bases). The CDR3 DNA reads TGCAGTGCCAATAGGGCGGGGGTGGATAATTCACCCCTCCACTTT. Encoded protein: CSANRAGVDNSPLHF.